This T cell receptor (beta chain) was sequenced during a study of shared clonotypes between healthy human individuals (dated by TCRdb to 2020 to 2022). For context, the study as a whole: The cohort comprised two women and a few men aged 18 to 49 years. Per donor, three plates each were used for CD4 naive and CD4 memory, two for CD8 naive, and one for CD8 memory. To estimate repertoire size and how much clonotypes are shared between individuals, the study performed deep sequencing of blood TCR repertoires from roughly five healthy adults. Different laboratories and diverse techniques were used to prepare libraries and sequence TCR repertoires, to increase sequencing depth and limit assay-specific biases. Each donor's leukapheresis produced roughly between roughly 0.85 and 9 billion PBMCs. Study-wide conclusions, independent of this receptor: Estimated clonotype richness was generally larger for naive than for memory subsets. The small number of donors limited the genetic and exposure-history diversity represented. Sampling was limited to blood, and TCR repertoires in tissue likely differ from TCR repertoires in blood. Sharing across a handful of donors was observed for 5% to 6.5% of naive CD4, under 4% of naive CD8, 2.3% of memory CD4, and roughly 0.43% of memory CD8 clonotypes. Compared with non-shared clonotypes, the clonotypes found in all four sorted-subset donors had higher generation probabilities. Even with the large sequencing depth, rarefaction of the sorted-subset datasets indicated that sequencing was incomplete. Based on pairwise subsampling, the degree of clonotype sharing among donors was expected to be affected by sequencing depth.

CDR1 and CDR2, per the germline V gene (reference sequence), are MNHNY and SVGAGI. CDR3 length: 12 amino acids, cysteine to phenylalanine. This entry keeps only the CDR3 DNA: 36 bases, framed from base 1. V was cut back by 2 bases and J by 7 bases, leaving a gap of 8 bases between them. Using the deep immunoSEQ assay, TCR CDR3 regions were amplified from genomic DNA by multiplex PCR. Extracted genomic DNA from each cell subset was spread evenly across all wells of several immunoSEQ 96-well plates, with each plate serving as a replicate. Each replicate PCR for sorted subsets received 150 to 250 ng genomic DNA, equal to roughly 30,000 T cell genomes. The purified libraries were quantified using a Qubit 3.0 fluorometer, sized with a Bioanalyzer 2100, and then quantified again using the KAPA Library Quantification kit. Each immunoSEQ 96-well plate was sequenced on its own single-read 150-cycle Illumina NextSeq 550 flow cell. The authors' pipeline ran thus. The immunoSEQ output contained only junctional sequences without quality scores, so filtering could not match that applied to full-length reads. To assign V/J genes and CDR3, sequences were annotated using PyIR, a Python wrapper for IgBLAST v1.9, with IMGT germline references. Reads were filtered out if the reads had weak V/J assignments (E-value above 1e-6), no CDR3, stop codons, out-of-frame junctions, or ambiguous translated residues. A V3J clonotype was defined by an identical inferred V gene, J gene, and CDR3 amino acid sequence. Percentage overlap between repertoires was calculated by dividing the number of shared unique clonotypes by the size of the smaller repertoire. RTK rarefaction, the Chao1 estimator, and Recon v2.1 estimates of unobserved clonotypes were used to assess repertoire richness. For all TCRbeta clonotypes obtained by the gDNA method from several donors, generation probabilities were computed with OLGA. Sourced from immuneACCESS, this table was stored by TCRdb with only in-frame sequences that have V and J called. A share of the clones is absent; for the studies checked, an unresolved V gene accounts for under half, and the remainder has no known explanation. Clone size and V and J calls were adopted from that table, with D and trimming inferred from the DNA. The sample table contains roughly 2 million clones; only one count was recorded for roughly 95% of them. The top ten clones comprise 0.13% of the sample.

The donors were healthy, HIV-negative adults with no recently reported acute infections or vaccinations. Only Caucasian adults living in Nashville, Tennessee, USA were represented among the donors. CD4+ T cells were enriched through magnetic negative selection, after which naive cells were positively selected on CD45RA and the remaining negative fraction served as the memory subset. Blood was collected by leukapheresis, and PBMCs were isolated by Ficoll-Histopaque density gradient centrifugation and then cryopreserved in liquid nitrogen vapor phase. Analytical flow cytometry was used to check the purity and quantity of each magnetically sorted T cell population. Genomic DNA was isolated from each sorted fraction and quantified by UV absorbance on a Nanodrop 2000c. As concerns this clone: Its antigen specificity is not known. No base quality information exists; no much larger clone differs at one position.

What was sequenced was naive CD4+ T cells sorted from blood. Reading the label with the study, this specimen's cell subset or site is: CD45RA+ positively selected. The rearranged segments are TRBV6-6 and TRBJ2-5, with the D gene too uncertain to name. This clonotype was obtained from a man aged 18 to 35 in good health. In nucleotide form, the sequence is TGTGCCAGCAGTTACGGGTCAGGGACCCAGTACTTC. It specifies CASSYGSGTQYF.